A selection of T cell receptor beta chains follows, all from one sample in a study of blood T cell repertoires in COVID-19. TCRdb's copy holds only in-frame clones and misses some; the assay was immunoSEQ multiplex PCR. The sample shows over 200,000 clones, 80% to 90% of them seen only once. Input material: PBMCs or T cells enriched from blood (not recorded which). The receptors come from a woman aged 30 to 39 who had been exposed to COVID-19. The CDR3 runs from the conserved cysteine through the conserved F or W. Fields, in order: CDR3 length, D gene, V gene, J gene, CDR3 protein. A D gene is named only where the DNA matches it firmly.

length: 19; D: TRBD1; V: TRBV5-1; J: TRBJ2-1; CDR3: CASHRDRGRRGSHYNEQFF
length: 13; D: .; V: TRBV9; J: TRBJ2-1; CDR3: CASSVRYLYEQFF
length: 16; D: .; V: TRBV5-1; J: TRBJ1-2; CDR3: CASSGKGRGLRYGYTF
length: 14; D: TRBD1; V: TRBV11-2; J: TRBJ1-1; CDR3: CASSLTGGGTEAFF
length: 16; D: TRBD2; V: TRBV3-1/TRBV3-2; J: TRBJ2-2; CDR3: CASSQDGIGRTGELFF
length: 16; D: .; V: TRBV9; J: TRBJ2-7; CDR3: CASSPNSGILSYEQYF
length: 16; D: TRBD2; V: TRBV5-1; J: TRBJ2-1; CDR3: CASSTTSGRLSNEQFF
length: 16; D: .; V: TRBV6-4; J: TRBJ1-2; CDR3: CASSDSHSQGSDGYTF
length: 11; D: .; V: TRBV29-1; J: TRBJ1-1; CDR3: CSVDQGSEAFF
length: 15; D: .; V: TRBV15; J: TRBJ1-5; CDR3: CATSRGTVSNQPQHF
length: 16; D: TRBD2; V: TRBV7-9; J: TRBJ2-3; CDR3: CASSPVGAGVSDTQYF
length: 14; D: TRBD1; V: TRBV2; J: TRBJ2-7; CDR3: CASSDPTGTYEQYF
length: 15; D: TRBD2; V: TRBV19; J: TRBJ2-3; CDR3: CASSHLLAHTDTQYF
length: 15; D: TRBD2; V: TRBV28; J: TRBJ2-1; CDR3: CASSLRGLAGNEQFF
length: 12; D: .; V: TRBV5-6; J: TRBJ1-1; CDR3: CASSLARYTAFF
length: 14; D: TRBD1; V: TRBV9; J: TRBJ2-7; CDR3: CASSISGTDYEQYF